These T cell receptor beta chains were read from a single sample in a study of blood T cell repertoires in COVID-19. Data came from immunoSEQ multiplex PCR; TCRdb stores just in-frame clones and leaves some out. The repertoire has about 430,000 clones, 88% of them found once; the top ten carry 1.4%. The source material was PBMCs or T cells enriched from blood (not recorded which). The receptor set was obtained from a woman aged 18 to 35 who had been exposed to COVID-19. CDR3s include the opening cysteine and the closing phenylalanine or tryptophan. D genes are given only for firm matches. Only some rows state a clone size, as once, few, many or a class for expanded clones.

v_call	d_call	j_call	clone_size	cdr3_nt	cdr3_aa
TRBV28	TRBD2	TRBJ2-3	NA	TGTGCCAGCAGTATCCTAGCGGGAGCGGGGGGAGACACGCAGTATTTT	CASSILAGAGGDTQYF
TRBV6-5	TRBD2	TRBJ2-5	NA	TGTGCCAGCAGCAGGACTAGAATAGAGACCCAGTACTTC	CASSRTRIETQYF
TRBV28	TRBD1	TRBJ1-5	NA	TGTGCCAGCAGACCCGACTTGAACAGGGGGGTAGATCAGCCCCAGCATTTT	CASRPDLNRGVDQPQHF
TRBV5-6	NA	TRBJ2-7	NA	TGTGCCAGCACAGGGGTGACCTACGAGCAGTACTTC	CASTGVTYEQYF
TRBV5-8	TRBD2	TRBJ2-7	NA	TGTGCCAGCAGCGCCAGTTTCGGGACTAGGACCTACGAGCAGTACTTC	CASSASFGTRTYEQYF
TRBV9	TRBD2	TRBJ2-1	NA	TGTGCCAGCAGCGTACTAGCGGCTACCTACAATGAGCAGTTCTTC	CASSVLAATYNEQFF
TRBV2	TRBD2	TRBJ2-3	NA	TGTGCCAGCAGGACTCCCCGACTAGCGGGAGACCGAGATACGCAGTATTTT	CASRTPRLAGDRDTQYF
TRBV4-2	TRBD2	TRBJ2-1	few	TGTGCCAGCAGCGTGAATAGAGCGGGGGGGCCCTACAATGAGCAGTTCTTC	CASSVNRAGGPYNEQFF
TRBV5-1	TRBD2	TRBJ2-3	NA	TGCGCCAGTTCCCGGACTAGCGGGGGCACAGATACGCAGTATTTT	CASSRTSGGTDTQYF
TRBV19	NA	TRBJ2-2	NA	TGTGCCAGTAGTATAGGGGAGGTCCCCGGGGAGCTGTTTTTT	CASSIGEVPGELFF
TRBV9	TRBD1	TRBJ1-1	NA	TGTGCCAGCAGCGAAAACGCCCCAGGGGGAGGTTTAGCTTTCTTT	CASSENAPGGGLAFF
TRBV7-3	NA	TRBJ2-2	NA	TGTGCCAGCAGCTCCACTTGGGGGGACGGGGAGCTGTTTTTT	CASSSTWGDGELFF
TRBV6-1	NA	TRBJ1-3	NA	TGTGCCAGCAGTGATGTCCCAGGGAGGGAAAACACCATATATTTT	CASSDVPGRENTIYF
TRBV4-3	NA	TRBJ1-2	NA	TGCGCCAGCAGCCAAGTATCTGAGAACTATGGCTACACCTTC	CASSQVSENYGYTF
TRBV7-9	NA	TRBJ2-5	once	TGTGCCAGCAGCCCAGCGGACGGACCCCAAGAGACCCAGTACTTC	CASSPADGPQETQYF
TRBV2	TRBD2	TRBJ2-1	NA	TGTGCCACCATACCCAGCGGGAGTGACAATGAGCAGTTCTTC	CATIPSGSDNEQFF
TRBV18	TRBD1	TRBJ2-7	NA	TGTGCCAGCTCACCATTAGGGACAGGGCTATCCTACGAGCAGTACTTC	CASSPLGTGLSYEQYF
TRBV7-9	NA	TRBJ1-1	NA	TGTGCCAGCAGCCCAAATGGGGGGGGAACTGAAGCTTTCTTT	CASSPNGGGTEAFF
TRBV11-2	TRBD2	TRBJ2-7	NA	TGTGCCAGCAGCCCCTCGACTAGCGGGACCTACGAGCAGTACTTC	CASSPSTSGTYEQYF
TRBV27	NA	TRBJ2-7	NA	TGTGCCAGCAGTTTACTACGGTACTACGAGCAGTACTTC	CASSLLRYYEQYF
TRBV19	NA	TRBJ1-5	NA	TGTGCCAGTAGTACAGGGGAACCAAATCAGCCCCAGCATTTT	CASSTGEPNQPQHF
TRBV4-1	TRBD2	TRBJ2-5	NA	TGCGCCAGCAGCAAAGGACAGGGGGCCAACGTGGGACTAGCGGGAGGGCAAGAGACCCAGTACTTC	CASSKGQGANVGLAGGQETQYF
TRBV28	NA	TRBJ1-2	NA	TGTGCCAGCAGTTTATATTCGGGCTACACCTTC	CASSLYSGYTF
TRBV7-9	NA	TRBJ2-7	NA	TGTGCCAGCAGCTTAAAGGAGGGGATGTCCTACGAGCAGTACTTC	CASSLKEGMSYEQYF
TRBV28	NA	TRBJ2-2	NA	TGTGCCAGCAGTTTTGCCGATGGGGCAAACACCGGGGAGCTGTTTTTT	CASSFADGANTGELFF
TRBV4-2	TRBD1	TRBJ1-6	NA	TGTGCCAGCAGCCAAGGTAGACAGGGGGGTTCACCCCTCCACTTT	CASSQGRQGGSPLHF
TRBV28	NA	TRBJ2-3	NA	TGTGCCAGCAGTTTAGTAAATACGCAGTATTTT	CASSLVNTQYF